The clone carrying this T cell receptor beta chain was counted a few times. Its antigen is not known. Germline assignment: CDR1 LNHNV and CDR2 YYDKDF (reference sequence). The V gene lost 0 bases and the J gene lost 1 base, with 3 bases spanning the gap. The CDR3 length is 13 residues. This sample is part of a study of tumour-infiltrating T cells in Burkitt lymphoma. General study points: Public clonotypes, several, appeared across numerous Burkitt lymphoma patients.

Generated by immunoSEQ multiplex PCR, the TCRdb table keeps only in-frame clones and is missing some. The sample lists thousands of clones; approximately 14% were seen once. Input material: tumor tissue. The TCR was taken from a human donor with Burkitt lymphoma. The J gene is TRBJ2-5, the V gene TRBV15; D gene unclear. The chain's CDR3 is CATSRDIQETQYF. The DNA for the CDR3 is TGTGCCACCAGCAGAGACATCCAAGAGACCCAGTACTTC.